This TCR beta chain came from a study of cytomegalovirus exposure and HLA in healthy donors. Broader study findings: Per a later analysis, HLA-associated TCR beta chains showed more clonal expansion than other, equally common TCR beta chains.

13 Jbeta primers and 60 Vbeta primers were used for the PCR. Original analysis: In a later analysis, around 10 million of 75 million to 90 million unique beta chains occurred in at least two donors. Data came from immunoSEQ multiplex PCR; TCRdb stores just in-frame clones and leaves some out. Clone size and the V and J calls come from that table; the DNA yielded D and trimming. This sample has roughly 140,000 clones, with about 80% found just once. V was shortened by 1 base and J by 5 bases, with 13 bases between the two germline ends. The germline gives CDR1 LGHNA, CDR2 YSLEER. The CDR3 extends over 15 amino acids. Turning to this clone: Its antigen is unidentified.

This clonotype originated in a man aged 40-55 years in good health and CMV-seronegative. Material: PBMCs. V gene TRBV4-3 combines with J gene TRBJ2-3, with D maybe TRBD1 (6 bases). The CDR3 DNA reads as TGCGCCAGCAGCCAAGGGAAGGGGGATGGAGATACGCAGTATTTT. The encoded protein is CASSQGKGDGDTQYF.